This passage covers 2 T cell receptor beta chains from one sample sequenced in a study of CD8+CD57+ T cells in acquired aplastic anemia listed by TCRdb under 2018. Expansion of CD8+CD57+ cells had been shown by flow cytometry in the patients chosen for sequencing. The listed sequencing device is Illumina HiSeq 2000. TCR beta VDJ combination and CDR3 sequence profiling used genomic DNA as the template. Through fastp at Q25 and MiXCR, TCRdb rebuilt clones from the public reads, retaining in-frame beta chains. Every CDR3 protein is listed once, alongside the most common genes and DNA of its rows. The sample table shows 160,000 or so distinct CDR3 sequences, and about 45% are seen once. The top ten clonotypes cover 3.2% of the sample. Sequences were obtained from sorted CD4+, CD8+, or CD8+CD57+ T cells (not recorded which) from PBMCs. These receptors originate from a human donor with aplastic anemia.

V is TRBV7-3 and J is TRBJ1-6; D remains unclear. The CDR3 spans 13 residues. The germline V gene encodes CDR1 SGHTA and CDR2 FQGTGA. The V end lost 2 bases, the J end lost 8 bases, and 7 bases lay between the germline ends. The CDR3 bases are TGTGCCAGCAGCTTAGGGTTCGATTCACCCCTCCACTTT. Its translation: CASSLGFDSPLHF.

Points on this clonotype: A much larger clone differs from this one at a single base, so this may be a read error. The chain combines TRBV20-1 with TRBJ1-4; tentatively, D is TRBD1 (5 bases). This CDR3 is built from 14 residues. The germline V and J ends were trimmed by 3 bases and 8 bases, with 16 bases remaining between them. Germline lookup yields CDR1 DFQATT and CDR2 SNEGSKA (reference sequence). The CDR3 DNA reads as TGCAGTGCTAGTGTAGGGGCCACGGGGGAAAAACTGTTTTTT. Its translation is CSASVGATGEKLFF.